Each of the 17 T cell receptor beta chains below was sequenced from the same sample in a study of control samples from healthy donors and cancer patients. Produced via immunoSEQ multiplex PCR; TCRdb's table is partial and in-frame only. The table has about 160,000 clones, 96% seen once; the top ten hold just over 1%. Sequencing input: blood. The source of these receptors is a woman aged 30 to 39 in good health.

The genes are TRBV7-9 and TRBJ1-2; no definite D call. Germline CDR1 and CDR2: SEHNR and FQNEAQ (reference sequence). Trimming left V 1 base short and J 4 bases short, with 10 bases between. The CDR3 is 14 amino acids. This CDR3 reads CASSLDFPLYGYTF. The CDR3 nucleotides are TGTGCCAGCAGCTTAGACTTCCCCCTCTATGGCTACACCTTC.

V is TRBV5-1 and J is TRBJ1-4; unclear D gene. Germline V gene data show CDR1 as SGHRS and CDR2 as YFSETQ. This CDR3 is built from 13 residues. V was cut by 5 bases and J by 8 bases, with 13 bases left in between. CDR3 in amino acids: CASRPGAGEKLFF. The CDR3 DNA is TGCGCCAGCAGACCCGGCGCGGGAGAAAAACTGTTTTTT.

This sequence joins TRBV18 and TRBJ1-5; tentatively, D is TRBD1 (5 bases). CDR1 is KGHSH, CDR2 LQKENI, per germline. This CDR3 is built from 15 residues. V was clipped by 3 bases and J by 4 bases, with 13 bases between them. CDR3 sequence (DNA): TGTGCCAGCTCACCTGGGTGGGACGGGAATCAGCCCCAGCATTTT. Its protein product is CASSPGWDGNQPQHF.

The CDR3 spells CASSSTGAYGYTF. Here the CDR3 DNA reads TGTGCCAGCAGTTCCACAGGGGCCTATGGCTACACCTTC. The gene calls are TRBV27 and TRBJ1-2; 7 bases fit TRBD1. From germline, CDR1 is MNHEY and CDR2 SMNVEV (reference sequence). V shed 4 bases and J 4 bases; nucleotides not matched to a gene: 3. The CDR3 covers 13 residues.

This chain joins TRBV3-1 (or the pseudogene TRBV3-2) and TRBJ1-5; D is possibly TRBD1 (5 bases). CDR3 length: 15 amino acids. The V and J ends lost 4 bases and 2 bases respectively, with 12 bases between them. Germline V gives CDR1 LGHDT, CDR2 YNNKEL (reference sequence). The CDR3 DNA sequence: TGTGCCAGCAGCCGGGACCCCATCGGCAATCAGCCCCAGCATTTT. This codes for CASSRDPIGNQPQHF.

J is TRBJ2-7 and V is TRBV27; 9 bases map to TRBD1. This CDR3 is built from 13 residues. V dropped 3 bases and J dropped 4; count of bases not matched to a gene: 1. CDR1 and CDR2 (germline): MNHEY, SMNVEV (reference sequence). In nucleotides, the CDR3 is TGTGCCAGCAGTTTTGGACAGGGGTACGAGCAGTACTTC. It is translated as CASSFGQGYEQYF.

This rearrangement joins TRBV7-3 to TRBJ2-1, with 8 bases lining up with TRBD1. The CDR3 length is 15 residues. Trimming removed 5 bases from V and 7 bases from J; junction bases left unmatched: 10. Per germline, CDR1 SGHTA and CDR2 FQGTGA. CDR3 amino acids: CASSPTGTGGNEQFF. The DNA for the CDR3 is TGTGCCAGCAGCCCAACCGGGACAGGCGGAAATGAGCAGTTCTTC.

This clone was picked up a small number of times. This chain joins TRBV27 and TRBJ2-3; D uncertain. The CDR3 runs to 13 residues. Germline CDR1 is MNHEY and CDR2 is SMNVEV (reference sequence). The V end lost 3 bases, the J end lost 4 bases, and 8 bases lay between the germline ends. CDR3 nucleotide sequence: TGTGCCAGCAGTTTTGCGTTAGCAGATACGCAGTATTTT. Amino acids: CASSFALADTQYF.

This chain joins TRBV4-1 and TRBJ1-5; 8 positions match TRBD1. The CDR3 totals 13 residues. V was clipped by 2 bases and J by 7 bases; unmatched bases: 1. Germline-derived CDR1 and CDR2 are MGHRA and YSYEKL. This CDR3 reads CASSQTGGQPQHF. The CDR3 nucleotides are TGCGCCAGCAGCCAAACAGGGGGACAGCCCCAGCATTTT.

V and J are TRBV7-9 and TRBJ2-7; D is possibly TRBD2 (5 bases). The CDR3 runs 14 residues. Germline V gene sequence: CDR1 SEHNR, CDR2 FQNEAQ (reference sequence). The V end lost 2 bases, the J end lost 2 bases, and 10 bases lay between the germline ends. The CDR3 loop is CASSLSGIPYEQYF. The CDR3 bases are TGTGCCAGCAGCTTATCGGGGATACCCTACGAGCAGTACTTC. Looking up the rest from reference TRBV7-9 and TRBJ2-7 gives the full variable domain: DTGVSQNPRHKITKRGQNVTFRCDPISEHNRLYWYRQTLGQGPEFLTYFQNEAQLEKSRLLSDRFSAERPKGSFSTLEIQRTEQGDSAMYLCASSLSGIPYEQYFGPGTRLTVT.

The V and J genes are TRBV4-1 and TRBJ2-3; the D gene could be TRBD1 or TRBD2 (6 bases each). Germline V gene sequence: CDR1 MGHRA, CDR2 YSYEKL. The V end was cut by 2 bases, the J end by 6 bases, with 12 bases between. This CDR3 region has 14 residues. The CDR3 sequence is CASSQTGAVDTQYF. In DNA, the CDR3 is TGCGCCAGCAGCCAAACGGGGGCCGTGGATACGCAGTATTTT.

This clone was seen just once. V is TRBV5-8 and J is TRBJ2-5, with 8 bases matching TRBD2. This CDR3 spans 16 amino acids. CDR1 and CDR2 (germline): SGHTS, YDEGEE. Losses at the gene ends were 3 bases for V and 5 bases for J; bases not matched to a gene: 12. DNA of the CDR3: TGTGCCAGCAGCTATGAACCGGGACTAGATTTGGAGACCCAGTACTTC. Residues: CASSYEPGLDLETQYF.

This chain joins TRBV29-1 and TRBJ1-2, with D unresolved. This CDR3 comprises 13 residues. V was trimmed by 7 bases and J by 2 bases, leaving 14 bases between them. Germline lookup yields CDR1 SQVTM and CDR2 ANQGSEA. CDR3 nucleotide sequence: TGCAGCGCCCGACACGAAGCAAACTATGGCTACACCTTC. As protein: CSARHEANYGYTF. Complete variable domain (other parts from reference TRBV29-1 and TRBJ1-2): SAVISQKPSRDICQRGTSLTIQCQVDSQVTMMFWYRQQPGQSLTLIATANQGSEATYESGFVIDKFPISRPNLTFSTLTVSNMSPEDSSIYLCSARHEANYGYTFGSGTRLTVV.

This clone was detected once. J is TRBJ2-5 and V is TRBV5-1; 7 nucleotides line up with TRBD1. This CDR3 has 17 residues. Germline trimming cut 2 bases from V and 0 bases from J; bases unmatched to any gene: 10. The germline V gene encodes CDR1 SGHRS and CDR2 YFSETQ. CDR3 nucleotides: TGCGCCAGCAGCTTTCCTCCGACAGGGACGTACCAAGAGACCCAGTACTTC. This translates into CASSFPPTGTYQETQYF.

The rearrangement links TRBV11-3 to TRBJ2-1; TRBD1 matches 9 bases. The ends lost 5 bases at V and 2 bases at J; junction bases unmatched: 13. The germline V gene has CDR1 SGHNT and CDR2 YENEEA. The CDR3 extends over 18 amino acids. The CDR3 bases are TGTGCCAGCAGCGTCGCGTCAAACAGGGGGCCCCCCTACAATGAGCAGTTCTTC. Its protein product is CASSVASNRGPPYNEQFF.

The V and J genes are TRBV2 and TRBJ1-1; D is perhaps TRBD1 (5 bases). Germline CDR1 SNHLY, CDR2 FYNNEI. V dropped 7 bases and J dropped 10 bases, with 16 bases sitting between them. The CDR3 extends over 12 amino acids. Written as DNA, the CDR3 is TGTGCCAGCATCTTGACAGCCTCAGGAGCTTTCTTT. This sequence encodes CASILTASGAFF.

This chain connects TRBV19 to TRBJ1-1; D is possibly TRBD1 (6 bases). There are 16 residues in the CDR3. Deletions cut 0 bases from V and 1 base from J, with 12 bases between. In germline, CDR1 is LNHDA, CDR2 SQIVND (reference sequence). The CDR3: CASSIDPGVKNTEAFF. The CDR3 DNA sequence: TGTGCCAGTAGTATAGATCCAGGGGTGAAGAACACTGAAGCTTTCTTT. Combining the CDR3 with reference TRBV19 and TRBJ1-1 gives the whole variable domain DGGITQSPKYLFRKEGQNVTLSCEQNLNHDAMYWYRQDPGQGLRLIYYSQIVNDFQKGDIAEGYSVSREKKESFPLTVTSAQKNPTAFYLCASSIDPGVKNTEAFFGQGTRLTVV.